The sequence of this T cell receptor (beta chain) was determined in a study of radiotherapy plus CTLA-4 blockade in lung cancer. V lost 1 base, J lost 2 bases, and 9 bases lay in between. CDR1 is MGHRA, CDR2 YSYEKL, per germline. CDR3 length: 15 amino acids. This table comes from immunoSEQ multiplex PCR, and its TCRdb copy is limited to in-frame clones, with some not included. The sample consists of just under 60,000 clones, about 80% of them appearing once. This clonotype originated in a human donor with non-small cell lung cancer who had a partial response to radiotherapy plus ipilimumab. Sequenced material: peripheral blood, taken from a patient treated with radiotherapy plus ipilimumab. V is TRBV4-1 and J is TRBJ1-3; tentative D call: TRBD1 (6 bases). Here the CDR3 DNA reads TGCGCCAGCAGCCAAGCCGGGACACCTGGAAACACCATATATTTT. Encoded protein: CASSQAGTPGNTIYF.